The 23 T cell receptor beta chains below were found in one sample sequenced in a study of beta chain features in type 1 diabetes. Reverse transcribing all isolated RNA meant expressed TCRB transcripts were sequenced. The table came from immunoSEQ multiplex PCR; TCRdb's copy has only in-frame clones and leaves some out. The top ten hold approximately 0.043% of the sample, which has hundreds of thousands of clones, around 15% seen once. Overall study findings and caveats: There was a moderate but significant shortening of TCRB CDR3s in all four CD4+ subsets of Type 1 diabetes patients.

Their cognate antigens are unknown. Source material: naive CD4+ T cells from blood. All receptors derive from a man aged 18-30 years with type 1 diabetes.

The chain carries TRBV30 and TRBJ1-5, with D unclear. V lost 5 bases, J lost 0 bases, and 8 bases lay in between. The CDR3 runs to 13 residues. Germline CDR1 is GTSNPN and CDR2 is SVGIG (reference sequence). CDR3 bases: TGTGCCTGGCGGGGAAATAGCAATCAGCCCCAGCATTTT. Translation: CAWRGNSNQPQHF.

This clone turned up a few times. The chain carries TRBV21-1 and TRBJ1-2. TRBV21-1 is a documented pseudogene. The CDR3 spans 17 residues. The CDR3, as DNA: TGTGCCAGCAGCAAAGGGGAAGGGACCCCAAAGGCCTATGGCTACACCTTC. Amino acid sequence: CASSKGEGTPKAYGYTF.

This clone was picked up a small number of times. V and J are TRBV13 and TRBJ1-3; 7 bases agree with TRBD1. This CDR3 comprises 14 residues. CDR1 PRHDT and CDR2 FYEKMQ come from the germline V gene (reference sequence). The junction had 4 bases not matched to a gene; V was cut back by 4 bases and J by 4 bases. The CDR3 region has the DNA TGTGCCAGCAGCTCGACAGGGTACGGAAACACCATATATTTT. Protein product: CASSSTGYGNTIYF.

This clone was detected a few times. The chain is built from TRBV7-2 and TRBJ2-1; perhaps TRBD2 as D (6 bases). Germline CDR1 reads SGHTA; CDR2 reads FQGNSA. V was clipped by 5 bases and J by 8 bases, with 16 bases between them. CDR3 length: 14 amino acids. As DNA, the CDR3 is TGTGCCAGCAGCCGGGACTGGGGAGGCGATGAGCAGTTCTTC. Its protein is CASSRDWGGDEQFF.

The CDR3 sequence is CATSRVAGRSNYGYTF. For the CDR3, the DNA is TGTGCCACCAGCAGAGTCGCCGGTCGGTCTAACTATGGCTACACCTTC. The V gene is TRBV15, the J gene TRBJ1-2; D is unresolved. V lost 1 base, J lost 0 bases, and 12 bases lay in between. The CDR3 contains 16 residues. Germline V gene data show CDR1 as LNHNV and CDR2 as YYDKDF (reference sequence).

This clone was seen only a few times. This chain connects TRBV5-1 to TRBJ1-2; D remains ambiguous. The CDR3 consists of 12 residues. V was shortened by 0 bases and J by 3 bases, with 3 bases between the two germline ends. The V gene's germline CDR1 is SGHRS and CDR2 YFSETQ. The CDR3 is CASSLGHYGYTF. CDR3 coding DNA: TGCGCCAGCAGCTTGGGACACTATGGCTACACCTTC.

This clone was seen only a few times. The rearrangement links TRBV7-3 to TRBJ1-1; no firm D call. The CDR3 sequence is 13 residues long. Germline-derived CDR1 and CDR2 are SGHTA and FQGTGA. V was pared by 5 bases and J by 4 bases, with 11 bases between. The CDR3: CASSPDLSTEAFF. The CDR3 DNA reads TGTGCCAGCAGCCCCGACTTAAGCACTGAAGCTTTCTTT.

This clone was seen more than once but under ten times. This sequence joins TRBV29-1 and TRBJ1-1; D is possibly TRBD1 (6 bases). CDR3 length: 15 residues. V was clipped by 5 bases and J by 1 base, with 17 bases between them. Per the germline V gene, CDR1 is SQVTM and CDR2 is ANQGSEA. The CDR3, as DNA: TGCAGCGTTACAGGACAGATATTGCCGAACACTGAAGCTTTCTTT. Residues: CSVTGQILPNTEAFF.

In its sample, this clone was seen a few times. The chain employs TRBV4-3 and TRBJ2-1; 12 positions agree with TRBD2. Losses at the gene ends were 4 bases for V and 4 bases for J; bases not matched to a gene: 8. In germline, CDR1 is LGHNA, CDR2 YSLEER. The CDR3 totals 17 residues. CDR3 bases: TGCGCCAGCAGCCCCTACGGGCTAGCGGGGGGGTACAATGAGCAGTTCTTC. It encodes CASSPYGLAGGYNEQFF.

This chain connects TRBV4-2 to TRBJ2-1; tentatively, D is TRBD2 (6 bases). V was pared by 0 bases and J by 6 bases, with 12 bases between. Germline loops: CDR1 LGHNA, CDR2 YNFKEQ. This CDR3 spans 15 amino acids. In nucleotides, the CDR3 is TGTGCCAGCAGCCAAGACAGGGAGGCAGGCAATGAGCAGTTCTTC. Amino acid sequence: CASSQDREAGNEQFF.

The V gene is TRBV25-1, the J gene TRBJ2-7; possibly TRBD1 for D (6 bases). CDR1 and CDR2 from the germline V gene are MGHDK and SYGVNS. The CDR3 length is 14 residues. V lost 5 bases and J 3 bases, leaving 14 bases between the germline ends. CDR3 protein: CASSISRTDYEQYF. The CDR3 region has the DNA TGTGCCAGCAGTATCAGCCGGACAGACTACGAGCAGTACTTC.

The chain carries TRBV30 and TRBJ1-2, with 8 bases aligning to TRBD1. The CDR3 has 17 amino acids. CDR1 and CDR2 (germline): GTSNPN, SVGIG (reference sequence). V was clipped by 0 bases and J by 5 bases; unmatched bases: 14. CDR3 DNA sequence: TGTGCCTGGAGTGTTGGGGGGACAGGACAAGTAAAATATGGCTACACCTTC. Amino acids: CAWSVGGTGQVKYGYTF.

Here the CDR3 DNA reads TGCGCCAGCAGCGGCGGCTGGACAGGGGGCATGGATACGCAGTATTTT. It is translated as CASSGGWTGGMDTQYF. This sequence joins TRBV5-1 and TRBJ2-3; 11 positions match TRBD1. The CDR3 consists of 16 residues. J lost 6 bases, V lost 4 bases, and 10 bases had no gene match. The germline CDR1 and CDR2 sequences are SGHRS and YFSETQ. Full variable domain (outside the CDR3, taken from reference TRBV5-1 and TRBJ2-3): KAGVTQTPRYLIKTRGQQVTLSCSPISGHRSVSWYQQTPGQGLQFLFEYFSETQRNKGNFPGRFSGRQFSNSRSEMNVSTLELGDSALYLCASSGGWTGGMDTQYFGPGTRLTVL.

This clone has a handful of counts. The V gene is TRBV13, the J gene TRBJ2-1; D is perhaps TRBD2 (5 bases). The V end was cut by 0 bases, the J end by 7 bases, with 10 bases between. The CDR3 totals 14 residues. Germline CDR1 reads PRHDT; CDR2 reads FYEKMQ (reference sequence). CDR3 nucleotide sequence: TGTGCCAGCAGCTTAGGCAGTCCGGGGAATGAGCAGTTCTTC. Translation gives CASSLGSPGNEQFF.

The V call is TRBV7-2, the J call TRBJ2-3; TRBD2 aligns across 7 bases. With V trimmed by 3 bases and J by 8 bases, 5 bases remained unmatched. The CDR3 totals 13 residues. CDR1 and CDR2 from the germline V gene are SGHTA and FQGNSA. The CDR3: CASSFLSSGTQYF. In nucleotides, the CDR3 is TGTGCCAGCAGCTTCTTGTCTAGCGGTACGCAGTATTTT.

The chain uses TRBV11-2 and TRBJ2-7; 7 nucleotides match TRBD1. Germline V gives CDR1 SGHAT, CDR2 FQNNGV. The CDR3 sequence is 16 residues long. After removal of 5 bases from V and 2 bases from J, the junction contained 12 bases not matched to a gene. The CDR3: CASSHDRALLTYEQYF. The CDR3, as DNA: TGTGCCAGCAGCCACGACAGGGCCCTTTTGACCTACGAGCAGTACTTC.

This clone was found a few times. The chain couples TRBV27 to TRBJ1-2; no reliable D call. The CDR3 runs to 15 residues. V gave up 5 bases and J gave up 1 base, with 14 bases separating them. The germline V gene encodes CDR1 MNHEY and CDR2 SMNVEV (reference sequence). The CDR3 sequence is CASSPRGSFNYGYTF. In nucleotides, the CDR3 is TGTGCCAGCAGTCCCCGGGGTTCGTTTAACTATGGCTACACCTTC.

The genes are TRBV29-1 and TRBJ1-5, with D possibly matching TRBD1 (6 bases). Germline CDR1 is SQVTM and CDR2 is ANQGSEA. The ends were cut back, 0 bases at V and 2 bases at J, with 11 bases in the middle. This CDR3 has 15 residues. The CDR3 reads CSVEEGARGNQPQHF. In nucleotides, the CDR3 is TGCAGCGTTGAAGAGGGGGCCAGGGGCAATCAGCCCCAGCATTTT.

In this sample, this clone turned up a few times. The chain employs TRBV19 and TRBJ2-3; D remains ambiguous. The V end was cut by 5 bases, the J end by 9 bases, with 18 bases between. Germline CDR1 and CDR2: LNHDA and SQIVND (reference sequence). The CDR3 extends over 14 amino acids. CDR3 sequence: CASSPVSTPFTQYF. CDR3 DNA sequence: TGTGCCAGTAGTCCTGTCTCCACCCCGTTCACGCAGTATTTT.

This clone was picked up a small number of times. The chain recombines TRBV6-5 with TRBJ2-1; 9 bases line up with TRBD1. CDR1 is MNHEY, CDR2 SVGAGI, per germline. V lost 0 bases and J lost 1; bases outside the gene matches: 1. The CDR3 contains 16 residues. CDR3 coding DNA: TGTGCCAGCAGTTACTCGACAGGGGGATCCTACAATGAGCAGTTCTTC. Its translation is CASSYSTGGSYNEQFF.

This clone was seen more than once but under ten times. The V gene is TRBV5-4, the J gene TRBJ1-4; 9 bases agree with TRBD1. The CDR3 totals 14 residues. Germline CDR1 reads SGHNT; CDR2 reads YYREEE (reference sequence). V lost 4 bases, J lost 6 bases, and 4 bases stayed unmatched. CDR3 DNA sequence: TGTGCCAGCAGCCAGGGACAGGGCCATGAAAAACTGTTTTTT. Encoded protein: CASSQGQGHEKLFF.

For this clone: Other nucleotide sequences in the sample specify the same CDR3. V usage is TRBV9 and J usage is TRBJ1-3; D gene uncertain. Trimming pared 0 bases from V and 3 bases from J, leaving 1 base between. Germline assignment: CDR1 SGDLS and CDR2 YYNGEE. This CDR3 is built from 12 residues. Here the CDR3 DNA reads TGTGCCAGCAGCGTAGGTGGAAACACCATATATTTT. It yields the protein CASSVGGNTIYF.

The genes are TRBV11-1 and TRBJ2-7, with D perhaps matching TRBD2 (5 bases). Deletions cut 5 bases from V and 3 bases from J, with 20 bases between. Germline CDR1 is SGHAT and CDR2 is FQDESV (reference sequence). This CDR3 has 16 amino acids. CDR3 nucleotides: TGTGCCAGCAGCCCGGGATCTCGGAGGTTCGGCTACGAGCAGTACTTC. This sequence encodes CASSPGSRRFGYEQYF.